This entry describes one T cell receptor (beta chain). What it binds is not known. TCRdb keeps only in-frame clones here, not all; method: immunoSEQ multiplex PCR. This table holds approximately 1.9 million clones, 85% to 95% found once. The CDR3 totals 15 residues. V trimming: 0 bases; J trimming: 4 bases; junction bases outside the gene matches: 3. Per the germline V gene, CDR1 is SGHTS and CDR2 is YDEGEE. This entry is derived from a study of shared clonotypes between healthy human individuals. About the study: Per donor, three plates held CD4 naive cells, three held CD4 memory, two held CD8 naive and one held CD8 memory.

The naive CD8 fraction comprised CD45RO-negative cells positively selected for CCR7 and excluded terminally differentiated effector memory CD45RA+ cells. The study, taken as a whole, reports: Sharing across several donors was seen in around 5.1% of naive CD4 clonotypes.

The chain links TRBV5-8 to TRBJ1-5; 8 bases align to TRBD1. The sequencing sample was made of naive CD8+ T cells from PBMCs. This receptor was identified in a man aged 18 to 30 in good health. Some clones in this sample may be carry-over from other donors' samples. The CDR3: CASSLARGLNQPQHF. CDR3 nucleotides: TGTGCCAGCAGCTTGGCCAGGGGGCTTAATCAGCCCCAGCATTTT.